This TCR beta chain was sequenced in a study of neoadjuvant anti-PD-1 for oral cavity cancer. For the study at large: Nivolumab at 3 mg/kg was mostly given biweekly, three to four doses, pre-surgery. Around day 43, patients without progression received a fourth nivolumab dose before surgery. Study observations and caveats: TCR analyses covered only three patients per response group.

The repertoire was sequenced with immunoSEQ multiplex PCR; TCRdb's copy has only in-frame clones and lacks some. Here the sample spans some 15,000 clones, around 60% being singletons. Germline CDR1 reads SGHRS; CDR2 reads YFSETQ. This CDR3 spans 13 amino acids. Trimming removed 0 bases from V and 8 bases from J; junction bases left unmatched: 4. About this clone: Its specificity is not known.

The sequence derives from a person aged 40 to 85 with oral cavity squamous cell carcinoma. The specimen comprised PBMCs, sampled before nivolumab (anti-PD-1) treatment. The V and J genes are TRBV5-1 and TRBJ1-2; 7 positions agree with TRBD1. The CDR3 coding sequence is TGCGCCAGCAGCTTGGAGGGGGCGCGGGGCTACACCTTC. This codes for CASSLEGARGYTF.